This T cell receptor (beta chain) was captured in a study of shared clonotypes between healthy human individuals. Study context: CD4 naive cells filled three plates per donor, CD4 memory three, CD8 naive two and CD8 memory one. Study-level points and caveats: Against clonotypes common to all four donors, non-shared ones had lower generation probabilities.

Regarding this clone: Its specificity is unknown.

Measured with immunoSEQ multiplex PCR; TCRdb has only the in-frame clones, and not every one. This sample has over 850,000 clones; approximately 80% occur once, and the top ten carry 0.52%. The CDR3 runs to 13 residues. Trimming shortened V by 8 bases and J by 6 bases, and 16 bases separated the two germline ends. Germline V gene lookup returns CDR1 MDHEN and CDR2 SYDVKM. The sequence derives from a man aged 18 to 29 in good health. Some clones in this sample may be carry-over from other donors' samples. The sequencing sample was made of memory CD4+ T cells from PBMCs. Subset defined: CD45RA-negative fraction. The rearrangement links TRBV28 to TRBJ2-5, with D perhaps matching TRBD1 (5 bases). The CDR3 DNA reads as TGTGCCAGCTACCCTCAGGACAAAAAGACCCAGTACTTC. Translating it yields CASYPQDKKTQYF.